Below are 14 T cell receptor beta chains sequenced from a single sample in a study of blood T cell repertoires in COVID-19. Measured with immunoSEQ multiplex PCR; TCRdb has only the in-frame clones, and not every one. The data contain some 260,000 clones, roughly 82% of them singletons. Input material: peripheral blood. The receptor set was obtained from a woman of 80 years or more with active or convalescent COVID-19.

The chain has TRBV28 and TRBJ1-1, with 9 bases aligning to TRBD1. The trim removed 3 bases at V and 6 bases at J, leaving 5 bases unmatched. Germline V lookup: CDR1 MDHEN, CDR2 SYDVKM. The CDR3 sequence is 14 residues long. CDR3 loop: CASSFLDRGSEAFF. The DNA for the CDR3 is TGTGCCAGCAGTTTTCTGGACAGGGGCTCTGAAGCTTTCTTT.

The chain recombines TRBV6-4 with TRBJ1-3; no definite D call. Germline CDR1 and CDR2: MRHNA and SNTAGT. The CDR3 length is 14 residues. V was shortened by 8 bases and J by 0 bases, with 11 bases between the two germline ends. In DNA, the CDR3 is TGTGCCAGCTACCCCCGAGGCTCTGGAAACACCATATATTTT. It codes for CASYPRGSGNTIYF.

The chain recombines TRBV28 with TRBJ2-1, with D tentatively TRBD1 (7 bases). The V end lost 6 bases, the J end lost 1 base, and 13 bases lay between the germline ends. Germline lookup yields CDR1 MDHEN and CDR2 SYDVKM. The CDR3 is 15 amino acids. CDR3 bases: TGTGCCAGCAGCACTGCAGGGGGGTCCTACAATGAGCAGTTCTTC. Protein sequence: CASSTAGGSYNEQFF.

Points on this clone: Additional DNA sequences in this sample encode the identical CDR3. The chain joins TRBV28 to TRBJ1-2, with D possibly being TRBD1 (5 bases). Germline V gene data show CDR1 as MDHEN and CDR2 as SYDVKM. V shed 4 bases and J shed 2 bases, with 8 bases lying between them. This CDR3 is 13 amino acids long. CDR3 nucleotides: TGTGCCAGCAGTTCGACAGTAAACTATGGCTACACCTTC. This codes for CASSSTVNYGYTF.

CDR3 amino acids: CASSTFLAVPTDTQYF. DNA of the CDR3: TGTGCCAGCAGCACCTTTCTAGCGGTGCCCACAGATACGCAGTATTTT. The chain couples TRBV7-9 to TRBJ2-3; 7 nucleotides align to TRBD2. CDR1 and CDR2 (germline): SEHNR, FQNEAQ (reference sequence). CDR3 size: 16 residues. V dropped 5 bases and J dropped 2; count of bases not matched to a gene: 10. Using reference TRBV7-9 and TRBJ2-3 for the parts outside the CDR3, the full variable domain is DTGVSQNPRHKITKRGQNVTFRCDPISEHNRLYWYRQTLGQGPEFLTYFQNEAQLEKSRLLSDRFSAERPKGSFSTLEIQRTEQGDSAMYLCASSTFLAVPTDTQYFGPGTRLTVL.

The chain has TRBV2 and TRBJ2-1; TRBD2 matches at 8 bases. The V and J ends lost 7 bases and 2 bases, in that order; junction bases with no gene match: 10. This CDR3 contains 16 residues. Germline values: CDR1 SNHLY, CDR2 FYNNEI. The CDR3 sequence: CASKAGGLGPYNEQFF. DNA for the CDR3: TGTGCCAGCAAGGCGGGAGGCCTCGGGCCCTACAATGAGCAGTTCTTC.

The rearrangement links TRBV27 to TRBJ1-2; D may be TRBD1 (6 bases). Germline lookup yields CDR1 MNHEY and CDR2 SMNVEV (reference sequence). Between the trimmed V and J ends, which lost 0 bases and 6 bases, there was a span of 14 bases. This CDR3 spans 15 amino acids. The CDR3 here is CASSLSKDSDNGYTF. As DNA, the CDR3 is TGTGCCAGCAGTTTATCAAAGGACAGCGACAATGGCTACACCTTC.

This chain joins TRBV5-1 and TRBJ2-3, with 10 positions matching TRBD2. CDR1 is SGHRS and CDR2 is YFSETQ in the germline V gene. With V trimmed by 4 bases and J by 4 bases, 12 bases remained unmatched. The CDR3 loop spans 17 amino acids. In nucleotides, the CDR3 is TGCGCCAGCAGCCTGGGCTCTAGCGGGAGTCGGTCAGATACGCAGTATTTT. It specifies CASSLGSSGSRSDTQYF.

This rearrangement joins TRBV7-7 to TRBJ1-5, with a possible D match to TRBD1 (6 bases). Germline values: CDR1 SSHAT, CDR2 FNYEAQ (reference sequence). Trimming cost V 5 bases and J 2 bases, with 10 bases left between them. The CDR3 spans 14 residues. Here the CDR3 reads CASSGAGGNQPQHF. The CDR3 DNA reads TGTGCCAGCAGCGGAGCAGGGGGCAATCAGCCCCAGCATTTT.

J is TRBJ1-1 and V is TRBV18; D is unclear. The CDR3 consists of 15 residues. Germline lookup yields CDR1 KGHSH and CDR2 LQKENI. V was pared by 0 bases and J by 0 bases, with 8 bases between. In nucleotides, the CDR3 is TGTGCCAGCTCACCACCGAGCCTTCTGAACACTGAAGCTTTCTTT. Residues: CASSPPSLLNTEAFF.

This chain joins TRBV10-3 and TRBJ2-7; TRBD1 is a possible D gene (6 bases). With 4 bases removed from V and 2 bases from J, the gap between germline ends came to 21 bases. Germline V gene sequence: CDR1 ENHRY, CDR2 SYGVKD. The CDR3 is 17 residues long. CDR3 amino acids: CAISGTATLGSTYEQYF. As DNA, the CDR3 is TGTGCCATCAGTGGGACAGCGACCCTGGGCTCAACCTACGAGCAGTACTTC.

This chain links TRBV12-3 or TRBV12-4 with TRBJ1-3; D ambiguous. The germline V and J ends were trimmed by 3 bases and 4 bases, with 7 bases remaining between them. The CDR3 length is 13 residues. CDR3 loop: CASSFYSGNTIYF. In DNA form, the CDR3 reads TGTGCCAGCAGTTTCTACAGCGGAAACACCATATATTTT.

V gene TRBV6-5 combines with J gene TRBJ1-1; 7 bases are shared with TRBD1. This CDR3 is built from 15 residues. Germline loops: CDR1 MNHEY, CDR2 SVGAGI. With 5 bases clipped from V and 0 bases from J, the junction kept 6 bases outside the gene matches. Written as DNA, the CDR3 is TGTGCCAGCAGTCCTCCGGGACAGATGAACACTGAAGCTTTCTTT. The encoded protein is CASSPPGQMNTEAFF.

The CDR3 loop reads CASSSGVRKETQYF. In DNA, the CDR3 is TGTGCCAGCAGCTCTGGAGTCAGAAAAGAGACCCAGTACTTC. V is TRBV7-2 and J is TRBJ2-5; D unresolved. CDR1 SGHTA and CDR2 FQGNSA come from the germline V gene. The length of the CDR3 is 14 residues. Trimming took off 4 bases at V and 3 bases at J, with 12 bases between the two ends.